The present T cell receptor beta chain was sequenced within a study of radiation and T cells in renal cell carcinoma. The assay was immunoSEQ multiplex PCR, and TCRdb's table has in-frame clones only and misses some. The sample has approximately 150,000 clones; around 88% are singletons. Described time point: blood 4 weeks post-SBRT, at nephrectomy. Specified treatment: 15 Gy SBRT to primary tumor, nephrectomy 4 weeks later. The patient's renal cell carcinoma had clear cell pathology. This clone appeared a few times. This CDR3 region has 16 residues. Trimming took off 4 bases at V and 4 bases at J, with 19 bases between the two ends. The germline V gene has CDR1 SEHNR and CDR2 FQNEAQ (reference sequence).

The sequence was obtained from a woman between 45 and 60 years old with renal cell carcinoma. The sample here was blood, taken from a patient whose treatment included radiotherapy and nephrectomy. The chain uses TRBV7-9 and TRBJ1-1; D may be TRBD1 (5 bases). In DNA, the CDR3 is TGTGCCAGCAGCTCAGATGACAGAGGTGGTCTCACTGAAGCTTTCTTT. Residues: CASSSDDRGGLTEAFF.